The next 22 T cell receptor beta chains were all read from a single sample in a study of blood T cell repertoires in COVID-19. TCRdb's table, derived via immunoSEQ multiplex PCR, lists solely in-frame clones and lacks some. The sample includes roughly 380,000 clones, about 91% seen only once; the top ten take about 1.6%. The sequenced sample consisted of peripheral blood. These receptors were collected from a woman in her thirties or forties with COVID-19, enrolled during active disease.

This rearrangement joins TRBV24-1 to TRBJ2-3; 8 nucleotides line up with TRBD1. The CDR3 runs 13 residues. Germline CDR1 is KGHDR and CDR2 is SFDVKD. CDR3 sequence reads: CATQGAWTDTQYF. In DNA form, the CDR3 reads TGTGCTACCCAGGGGGCTTGGACAGATACGCAGTATTTT.

The genes are TRBV5-1 and TRBJ2-3, with 10 bases identical to TRBD2. The CDR3 loop spans 14 amino acids. V shed 3 bases, J shed 4 bases, and the junction held 2 bases outside the gene matches. Germline loops: CDR1 SGHRS, CDR2 YFSETQ. The DNA of the CDR3 is TGCGCCAGCAGCTCAAGCGGGGGGGCAGATACGCAGTATTTT. Translated: CASSSSGGADTQYF.

The chain employs TRBV11-3 and TRBJ2-1; D might be TRBD2 (5 bases). The CDR3 covers 16 residues. CDR1 and CDR2 from the germline V gene are SGHNT and YENEEA. The V gene lost 2 bases and the J gene lost 0 bases, with 11 bases spanning the gap. CDR3 loop: CASSLTRVSSYNEQFF. CDR3 DNA sequence: TGTGCCAGCAGCTTAACGCGGGTGAGCTCCTACAATGAGCAGTTCTTC.

This clone occurred once. V is TRBV19 and J is TRBJ1-6; TRBD1 matches 9 bases. After removal of 3 bases from V and 5 bases from J, the junction contained 5 bases not matched to a gene. CDR3 length: 16 amino acids. Germline CDR1 and CDR2: LNHDA and SQIVND (reference sequence). The CDR3 is CASSMGQGMNNSPLHF. CDR3 DNA: TGTGCCAGTAGTATGGGACAGGGAATGAATAATTCACCCCTCCACTTT.

The V gene is TRBV6-2 or TRBV6-3, the J gene TRBJ2-7; a weak D match, TRBD2 (6 bases). This CDR3 is 14 amino acids long. The V and J ends lost 5 bases and 0 bases respectively, with 11 bases between them. CDR1 and CDR2 (germline): MNHEY, SVGEGT. As DNA, the CDR3 is TGTGCCAGCAGTCCAAGGAGGGGCTCCTACGAGCAGTACTTC. It translates to CASSPRRGSYEQYF.

The V and J genes are TRBV27 and TRBJ1-5, with D unresolved. Trimming left V 7 bases short and J 0 bases short, with 10 bases between. Germline values: CDR1 MNHEY, CDR2 SMNVEV (reference sequence). The CDR3 length is 14 residues. As DNA, the CDR3 is TGTGCCAGCAAAACCACCTATAGCAATCAGCCCCAGCATTTT. Amino acids: CASKTTYSNQPQHF.

The chain combines TRBV15 with TRBJ2-1; 7 nucleotides line up with TRBD2. Germline V lookup: CDR1 LNHNV, CDR2 YYDKDF (reference sequence). This CDR3 is 14 amino acids long. With 1 base clipped from V and 6 bases from J, the junction kept 3 bases outside the gene matches. The CDR3 loop reads CATSRAGGFNEQFF. CDR3 coding DNA: TGTGCCACCAGCAGAGCGGGAGGTTTCAATGAGCAGTTCTTC.

This chain connects TRBV3-1 (or the pseudogene TRBV3-2) to TRBJ1-2; TRBD1 is a possible D gene (6 bases). The ends were cut back, 4 bases at V and 8 bases at J, with 20 bases in the middle. CDR3 size: 15 residues. Germline V lookup: CDR1 LGHDT, CDR2 YNNKEL (reference sequence). The CDR3 loop reads CASSPRSTGREGYTF. The CDR3 DNA is TGTGCCAGCAGCCCGAGATCTACAGGGAGGGAGGGCTACACCTTC.

This clone showed up just a few times. The chain employs TRBV4-3 and TRBJ2-1; 7 bases are shared with TRBD1. The CDR3 totals 15 residues. Germline trimming cut 3 bases from V and 7 bases from J; bases unmatched to any gene: 9. The germline CDR1 and CDR2 sequences are LGHNA and YSLEER. The CDR3 spells CASSQFDRERNEQFF. Written as DNA, the CDR3 is TGCGCCAGCAGCCAGTTCGACAGGGAGCGGAATGAGCAGTTCTTC.

The J gene is TRBJ1-1, the V gene TRBV10-2; TRBD1 aligns across 7 bases. The V gene end was trimmed by 6 bases and the J gene end by 1 base; junction bases not matched to a gene: 8. Per germline, CDR1 WSHSY and CDR2 SAAADI. The CDR3 is 15 residues long. The CDR3 bases are TGCGCCAGCAGCCTCACACAGGGGCGGAACACTGAAGCTTTCTTT. Translated, it gives CASSLTQGRNTEAFF.

V gene TRBV11-2 combines with J gene TRBJ2-1; 9 bases fit TRBD2. The V gene end was trimmed by 1 base and the J gene end by 2 bases; junction bases not matched to a gene: 3. The CDR3 consists of 16 residues. In germline, CDR1 is SGHAT, CDR2 FQNNGV. CDR3 nucleotides: TGTGCCAGCAGCTTAGGACTAGCGGTAACCTACAATGAGCAGTTCTTC. Translation gives CASSLGLAVTYNEQFF.

This clone appeared a single time. V is TRBV4-1 and J is TRBJ2-3, with 7 bases lining up with TRBD2. Germline-derived CDR1 and CDR2 are MGHRA and YSYEKL. The CDR3 consists of 15 residues. The ends lost 4 bases at V and 6 bases at J; junction bases unmatched: 10. The CDR3 spells CASSRDYNENDTQYF. The DNA for the CDR3 is TGCGCCAGCAGCCGGGACTACAACGAAAACGATACGCAGTATTTT.

This clone was seen just once. The identical CDR3 is also encoded by other nucleotide sequences in the sample. The V and J genes are TRBV5-1 and TRBJ2-5; 7 bases are a match to TRBD2. V lost 0 bases and J lost 5; bases outside the gene matches: 4. Germline assignment: CDR1 SGHRS and CDR2 YFSETQ. The CDR3 has 14 amino acids. This chain's CDR3 is CASSLAGGGETQYF. The CDR3 bases are TGCGCCAGCAGCTTGGCGGGGGGAGGGGAGACCCAGTACTTC.

V gene TRBV4-2 combines with J gene TRBJ2-1, with D possibly TRBD1 on 5 matching bases. The CDR3 covers 14 residues. V was cut by 3 bases and J by 9 bases, with 15 bases left in between. Looked up from germline, CDR1 is LGHNA and CDR2 is YNFKEQ. The CDR3 sequence is CASSHADRTGEQFF. The CDR3 nucleotides are TGTGCCAGCAGCCATGCCGACAGAACAGGTGAGCAGTTCTTC.

The chain joins TRBV6-4 to TRBJ2-1, with a weak D call TRBD1 (5 bases). CDR1 MRHNA and CDR2 SNTAGT come from the germline V gene. The CDR3 spans 13 residues. Deletions cut 8 bases from V and 4 bases from J, with 12 bases between. CDR3 nucleotide sequence: TGTGCCAGCGCTCTTCACAGGTACAATGAGCAGTTCTTC. It encodes CASALHRYNEQFF.

The V gene is TRBV9, the J gene TRBJ2-1; 12 positions match TRBD2. The CDR3 runs 15 residues. Germline V gives CDR1 SGDLS, CDR2 YYNGEE. Losses at the gene ends were 4 bases for V and 9 bases for J; bases not matched to a gene: 8. In nucleotides, the CDR3 is TGTGCCAGCAGCACTCTAGCGGGAGGGCCGGGTGAGCAGTTCTTC. Translated, it gives CASSTLAGGPGEQFF.

The J gene is TRBJ2-7, the V gene TRBV27; the match to TRBD1 covers 8 bases. V dropped 6 bases and J dropped 4; count of bases not matched to a gene: 8. Per germline, CDR1 MNHEY and CDR2 SMNVEV (reference sequence). The CDR3 totals 14 residues. The CDR3 DNA follows: TGTGCCAGCAGCCGGGGGACAGGCCCTTACGAGCAGTACTTC. Translation: CASSRGTGPYEQYF.

Only a few counts were recorded for this clone. The CDR3 bases are TGTGCCAGCAGTCCAGGGGGCGGACGTGGAAACACCATATATTTT. Protein: CASSPGGGRGNTIYF. The chain carries TRBV28 and TRBJ1-3, with 8 bases fitting TRBD1. Trimming at V came to 5 bases and at J to 3 bases, leaving 6 bases not matched to a gene. The CDR3 has 15 residues. CDR1 is MDHEN and CDR2 is SYDVKM in the germline V gene.

This chain uses TRBV28 with TRBJ1-5; a weak D match, TRBD1 (5 bases). The CDR3 spans 15 residues. V was clipped by 5 bases and J by 5 bases, with 16 bases between them. In germline, CDR1 is MDHEN, CDR2 SYDVKM. The CDR3 DNA sequence: TGTGCCAGCAGTATTCTCGCAGGGCCTCATCAGCCCCAGCATTTT. Translated: CASSILAGPHQPQHF.

The rearrangement links TRBV12-5 to TRBJ2-5; 7 positions match TRBD1. Losses at the gene ends were 5 bases for V and 4 bases for J; bases not matched to a gene: 10. The CDR3 is 15 residues long. Germline V CDR1 and CDR2: LGHNT, FRNRAP. CDR3 sequence (DNA): TGTGCTAGTGGTCGGGACAGTCAGGGCCCAGAGACCCAGTACTTC. It codes for CASGRDSQGPETQYF. Variable domain in full (rest from reference TRBV12-5 and TRBJ2-5): DARVTQTPRHKVTEMGQEVTMRCQPILGHNTVFWYRQTMMQGLELLAYFRNRAPLDDSGMPKDRFSAEMPDATLATLKIQPSEPRDSAVYFCASGRDSQGPETQYFGPGTRLLVL.

This clone appeared once. The genes are TRBV15 and TRBJ2-2, with a possible D match to TRBD2 (6 bases). The CDR3 is 17 residues long. The germline V and J ends were trimmed by 5 bases and 3 bases, with 19 bases remaining between them. Germline V lookup: CDR1 LNHNV, CDR2 YYDKDF (reference sequence). For the CDR3, the DNA is TGTGCCACCAGCCCGAGTGGAAGCGGGTTTTACACCGGGGAGCTGTTTTTT. Its protein is CATSPSGSGFYTGELFF.

This clone has more than one count but fewer than ten. The V call is TRBV27, the J call TRBJ2-7, with D possibly being TRBD1 (6 bases). Trimming took 5 bases from V and 6 from J, leaving 17 bases between them. The CDR3 consists of 14 residues. Germline lookup yields CDR1 MNHEY and CDR2 SMNVEV (reference sequence). This CDR3 is CASSPRQEWGEQYF. The DNA of the CDR3 is TGTGCCAGCAGTCCTAGACAGGAGTGGGGCGAGCAGTACTTC.